The 9 T cell receptor beta chains below come from one sample, sequenced in a study of blood T cell repertoires in COVID-19 (dated by TCRdb to between 2020 and 2021). Library generation was performed with the immunoSEQ multiplex PCR assay. Held by TCRdb, this immuneACCESS table contains in-frame sequences only and omits some clones. Under half of the omission traces to an unresolved V gene where checked; the cause of the rest is unknown. For this sample there are about 42,000 clones; 70% to 85% appear just once. The top ten clones comprise 12% of the sample. The sequenced sample was peripheral blood. These receptors originate from a human donor in a cohort sampled during active COVID-19.

J is TRBJ2-5 and V is TRBV5-1; unclear D gene. Deletions cut 2 bases from V and 2 bases from J, with 7 bases between. Germline V lookup: CDR1 SGHRS, CDR2 YFSETQ. CDR3 length: 13 amino acids. The CDR3 region is CASSFFLQETQYF. For the CDR3, the DNA is TGCGCCAGCAGCTTCTTCCTTCAAGAGACCCAGTACTTC. The variable domain in full, with the rest retrieved from reference TRBV5-1 and TRBJ2-5, is KAGVTQTPRYLIKTRGQQVTLSCSPISGHRSVSWYQQTPGQGLQFLFEYFSETQRNKGNFPGRFSGRQFSNSRSEMNVSTLELGDSALYLCASSFFLQETQYFGPGTRLLVL.

This rearrangement joins TRBV3-1 (or the pseudogene TRBV3-2) to TRBJ2-3; D possibly corresponds to TRBD2 (6 bases). CDR3 length: 15 residues. Germline CDR1 reads LGHDT; CDR2 reads YNNKEL (reference sequence). The V end was cut by 1 base, the J end by 1 base, with 9 bases between. CDR3 sequence (DNA): TGTGCCAGCAGCCAAGTGGAGCGGGGCACAGATACGCAGTATTTT. The encoded protein is CASSQVERGTDTQYF.

The CDR3 DNA reads TGTGCCATCAGAGTAGGCAGGGGTGACACTGAAGCTTTCTTT. Its translation: CAIRVGRGDTEAFF. The chain uses TRBV10-3 and TRBJ1-1, with a tentative D call TRBD1 (6 bases). CDR3 length equals 14 residues. Germline V gene lookup returns CDR1 ENHRY and CDR2 SYGVKD. The germline V and J ends were trimmed by 6 bases and 3 bases, with 14 bases remaining between them.

The V and J genes are TRBV5-6 and TRBJ2-7; D is perhaps TRBD1 (5 bases). The germline V gene has CDR1 SGHDT and CDR2 YYEEEE. The CDR3 length is 15 residues. Trimming removed 4 bases at V and 6 bases at J, with 20 bases between. The CDR3 DNA reads TGTGCCAGCAGCCTTGGGCCTCAGGGCCTATCCGAGCAGTACTTC. This encodes CASSLGPQGLSEQYF.

V is TRBV2 and J is TRBJ1-5; perhaps TRBD1 as D (5 bases). Trimming took 7 bases from V and 0 from J, leaving 13 bases between them. Germline V gene sequence: CDR1 SNHLY, CDR2 FYNNEI. The CDR3 totals 15 residues. The CDR3 DNA follows: TGTGCCAGCACCCAGGAAGGGGATAGCAATCAGCCCCAGCATTTT. It is translated as CASTQEGDSNQPQHF.

The chain uses TRBV5-6 and TRBJ2-7, with D possibly TRBD2 on 6 matching bases. The germline V and J ends were trimmed by 4 bases and 0 bases, with 11 bases remaining between them. Germline V gene lookup returns CDR1 SGHDT and CDR2 YYEEEE. The CDR3 length is 14 residues. The DNA of the CDR3 is TGTGCCAGCAGCCCGGGAGTTAGCTCCTACGAGCAGTACTTC. This encodes CASSPGVSSYEQYF.

The chain employs TRBV28 and TRBJ2-7; D is ambiguous. This CDR3 has 14 amino acids. V dropped 4 bases and J dropped 7 bases, with 17 bases sitting between them. Germline CDR1 MDHEN, CDR2 SYDVKM. The CDR3 is CASSSPIPRREQYF. Written as DNA, the CDR3 is TGTGCCAGCAGTTCTCCTATACCCCGGCGGGAGCAGTACTTC.

In this sample, this clone turned up a few times. The V and J genes are TRBV5-1 and TRBJ1-4; 7 nucleotides align to TRBD1. CDR1 is SGHRS and CDR2 is YFSETQ in the germline V gene. The junction had 10 bases not matched to a gene; V was cut back by 2 bases and J by 6 bases. This CDR3 has 16 residues. The CDR3 bases are TGCGCCAGCAGCTTACCGACAGGGAACAGCGATGAAAAACTGTTTTTT. Its protein is CASSLPTGNSDEKLFF.

This clone occurred once. V is TRBV5-1 and J is TRBJ2-7; 7 positions agree with TRBD1. After removal of 2 bases from V and 4 bases from J, the junction contained 3 bases not matched to a gene. The CDR3 contains 13 residues. Germline CDR1 and CDR2: SGHRS and YFSETQ. CDR3 DNA sequence: TGCGCCAGCAGCTTAGGGGGCGGGTACGAGCAGTACTTC. This translates into CASSLGGGYEQYF.